This T cell receptor beta chain was captured by sequencing in a study of cytomegalovirus exposure and HLA in healthy donors. Study information: One earlier analysis, a look at 180 million or so T cells, found some 120 million unique TCR beta sequences. Study-wide findings and caveats: An ancestry cluster, one associated with Asian ancestry, reportedly showed fewer N-insertions than the approximately 670-donor mean in a later analysis. Sequences of the TCR beta chain were said to predict the HLA-A and HLA-B alleles of most subjects accurately.

With 60 Vbeta and 13 Jbeta primers, the PCR was carried out. In the authors' methods: Around 12 million of some 80 million unique TCR beta chains were shared, per a later count. Some clones are missing from TCRdb's copy, which holds only in-frame ones; the method was immunoSEQ multiplex PCR. V and J calls and clone size follow that table, whereas D and trimming were derived from the DNA. The table lists over 150,000 clones, 65% to 80% of them singletons. For this clone: Its target is not known.

The CDR3 length is 16 residues. In germline, CDR1 is SGHTA, CDR2 FQGNSA. V gave up 5 bases and J gave up 6 bases; unmatched junction bases: 9. Sequencing was done on a sample of PBMCs. The chain carries TRBV7-2 and TRBJ2-3, with 12 bases lining up with TRBD2. The sequence derives from a man younger than 35 in good health and CMV-seronegative. CDR3 bases: TGTGCCAGCAGCAGCCTAGCGGGGGGGTATATCGATACGCAGTATTTT. Its protein product is CASSSLAGGYIDTQYF.